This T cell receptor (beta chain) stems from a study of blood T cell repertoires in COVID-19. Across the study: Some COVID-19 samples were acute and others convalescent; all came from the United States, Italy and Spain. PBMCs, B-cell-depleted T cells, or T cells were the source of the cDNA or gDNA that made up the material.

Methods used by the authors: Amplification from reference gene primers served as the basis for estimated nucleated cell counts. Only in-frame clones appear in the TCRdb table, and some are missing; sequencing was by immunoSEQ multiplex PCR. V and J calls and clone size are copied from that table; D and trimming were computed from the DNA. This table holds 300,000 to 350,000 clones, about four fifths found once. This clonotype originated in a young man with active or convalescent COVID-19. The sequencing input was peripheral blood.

The CDR3 region has the DNA TGTGCCACCAGTGATTATGACAGTGCCTATGGCTACACCTTC. This gives the protein CATSDYDSAYGYTF. This chain joins TRBV24-1 and TRBJ1-2, with a tentative D call TRBD1 (5 bases). Germline V gene sequence: CDR1 KGHDR, CDR2 SFDVKD. V was trimmed by 2 bases and J by 4 bases, leaving 10 bases between them. The CDR3 covers 14 residues.